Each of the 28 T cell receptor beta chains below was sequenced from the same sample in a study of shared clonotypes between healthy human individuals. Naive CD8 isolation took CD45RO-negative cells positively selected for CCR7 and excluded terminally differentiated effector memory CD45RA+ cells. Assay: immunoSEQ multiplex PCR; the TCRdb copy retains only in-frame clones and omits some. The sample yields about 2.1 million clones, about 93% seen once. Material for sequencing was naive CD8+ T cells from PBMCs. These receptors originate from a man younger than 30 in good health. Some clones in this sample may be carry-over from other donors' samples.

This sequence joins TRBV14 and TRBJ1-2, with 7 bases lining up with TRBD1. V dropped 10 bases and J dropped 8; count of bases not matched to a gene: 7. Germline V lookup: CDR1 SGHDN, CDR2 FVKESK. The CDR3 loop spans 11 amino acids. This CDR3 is CATGTGEGYTF. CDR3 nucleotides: TGTGCCACCGGAACAGGGGAAGGCTACACCTTC.

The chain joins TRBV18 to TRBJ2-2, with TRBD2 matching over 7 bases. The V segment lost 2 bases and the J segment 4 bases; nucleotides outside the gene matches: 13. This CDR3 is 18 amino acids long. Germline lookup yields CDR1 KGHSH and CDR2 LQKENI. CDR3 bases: TGTGCCAGCTCACCATCTGGTGGGAGGGCCCCCGGCACCGGGGAGCTGTTTTTT. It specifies CASSPSGGRAPGTGELFF.

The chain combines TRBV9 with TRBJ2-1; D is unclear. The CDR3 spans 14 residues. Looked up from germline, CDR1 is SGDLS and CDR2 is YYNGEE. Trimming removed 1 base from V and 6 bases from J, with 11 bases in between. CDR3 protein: CASSVSRAPNEQFF. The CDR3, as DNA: TGTGCCAGCAGCGTATCTAGGGCACCCAATGAGCAGTTCTTC.

Written as DNA, the CDR3 is TGTGCCAGCAAGGTCGGGGACGAGCAGTACTTC. This translates into CASKVGDEQYF. The chain employs TRBV6-5 and TRBJ2-7; D is perhaps TRBD2 (5 bases). V was cut by 7 bases and J by 5 bases, with 9 bases left in between. The germline gives CDR1 MNHEY, CDR2 SVGAGI. The CDR3 covers 11 residues.

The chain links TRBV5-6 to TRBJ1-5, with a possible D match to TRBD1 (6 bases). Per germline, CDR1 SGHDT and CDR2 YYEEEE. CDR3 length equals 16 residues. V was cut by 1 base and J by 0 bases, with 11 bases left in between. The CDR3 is CASSLWTVNSNQPQHF. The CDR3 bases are TGTGCCAGCAGCTTGTGGACAGTTAATAGCAATCAGCCCCAGCATTTT.

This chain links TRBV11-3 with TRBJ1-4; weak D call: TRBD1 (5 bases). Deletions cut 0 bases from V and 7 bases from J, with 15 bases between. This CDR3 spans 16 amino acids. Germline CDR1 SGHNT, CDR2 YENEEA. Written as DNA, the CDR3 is TGTGCCAGCAGCTTAGATCGTAGGGGCCTTAGTGAAAAACTGTTTTTT. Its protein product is CASSLDRRGLSEKLFF.

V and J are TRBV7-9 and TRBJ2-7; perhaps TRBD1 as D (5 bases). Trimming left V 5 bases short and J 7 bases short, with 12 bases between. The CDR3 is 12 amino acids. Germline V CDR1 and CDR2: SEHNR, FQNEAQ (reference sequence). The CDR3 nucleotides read TGTGCCAGCAGCCAAGGGGTACGGGAGCAGTACTTC. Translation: CASSQGVREQYF.

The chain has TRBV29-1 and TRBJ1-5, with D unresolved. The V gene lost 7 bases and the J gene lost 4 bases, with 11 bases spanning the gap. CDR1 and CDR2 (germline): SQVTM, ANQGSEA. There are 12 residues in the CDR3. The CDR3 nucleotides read TGCAGCGCAATCGACCAGAATCAGCCCCAGCATTTT. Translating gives CSAIDQNQPQHF.

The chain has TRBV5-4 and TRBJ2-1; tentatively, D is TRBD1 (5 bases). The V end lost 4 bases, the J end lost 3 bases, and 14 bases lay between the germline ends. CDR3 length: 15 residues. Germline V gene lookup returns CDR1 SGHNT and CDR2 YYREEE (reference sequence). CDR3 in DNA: TGTGCCAGCAGCCAGGACAAGGCAATCTACAATGAGCAGTTCTTC. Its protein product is CASSQDKAIYNEQFF.

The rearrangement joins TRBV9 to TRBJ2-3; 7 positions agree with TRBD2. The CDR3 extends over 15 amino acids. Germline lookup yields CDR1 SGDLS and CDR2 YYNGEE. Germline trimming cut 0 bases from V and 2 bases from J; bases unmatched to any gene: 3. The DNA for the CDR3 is TGTGCCAGCAGCGTAGGGGAGGGATTCACAGATACGCAGTATTTT. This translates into CASSVGEGFTDTQYF.

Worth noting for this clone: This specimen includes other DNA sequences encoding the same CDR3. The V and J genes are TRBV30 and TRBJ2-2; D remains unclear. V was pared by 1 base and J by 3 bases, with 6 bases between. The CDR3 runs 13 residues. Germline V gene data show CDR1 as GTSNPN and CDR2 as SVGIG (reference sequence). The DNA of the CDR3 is TGTGCCTGGAGTGGGGAATACACCGGGGAGCTGTTTTTT. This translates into CAWSGEYTGELFF.

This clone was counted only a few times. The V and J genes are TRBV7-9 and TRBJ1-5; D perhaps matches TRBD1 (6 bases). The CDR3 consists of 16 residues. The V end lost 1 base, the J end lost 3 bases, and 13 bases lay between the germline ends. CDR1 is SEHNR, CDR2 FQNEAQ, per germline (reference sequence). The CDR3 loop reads CASSLGQGQPNQPQHF. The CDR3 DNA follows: TGTGCCAGCAGCTTAGGCCAAGGACAGCCCAATCAGCCCCAGCATTTT.

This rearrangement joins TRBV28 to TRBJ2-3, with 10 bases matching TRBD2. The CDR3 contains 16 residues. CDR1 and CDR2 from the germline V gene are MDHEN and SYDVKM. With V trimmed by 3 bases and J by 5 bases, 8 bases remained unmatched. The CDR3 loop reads CASSLISGRAGDTQYF. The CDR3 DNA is TGTGCCAGCAGTTTGATCAGCGGGAGGGCGGGAGATACGCAGTATTTT.

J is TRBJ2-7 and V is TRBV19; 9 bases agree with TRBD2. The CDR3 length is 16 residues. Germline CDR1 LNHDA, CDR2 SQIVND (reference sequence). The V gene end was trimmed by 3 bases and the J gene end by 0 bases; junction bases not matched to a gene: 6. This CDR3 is CASSIGAGGASYEQYF. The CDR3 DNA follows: TGTGCCAGTAGTATCGGGGCGGGAGGGGCCTCCTACGAGCAGTACTTC. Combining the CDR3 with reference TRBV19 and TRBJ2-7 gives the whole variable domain DGGITQSPKYLFRKEGQNVTLSCEQNLNHDAMYWYRQDPGQGLRLIYYSQIVNDFQKGDIAEGYSVSREKKESFPLTVTSAQKNPTAFYLCASSIGAGGASYEQYFGPGTRLTVT.

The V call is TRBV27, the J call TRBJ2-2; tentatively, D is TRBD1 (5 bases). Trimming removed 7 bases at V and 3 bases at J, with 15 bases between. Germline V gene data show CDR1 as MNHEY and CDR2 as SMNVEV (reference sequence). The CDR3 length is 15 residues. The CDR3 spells CASTLGAGDTGELFF. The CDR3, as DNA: TGTGCCAGCACTCTTGGGGCTGGGGACACCGGGGAGCTGTTTTTT.

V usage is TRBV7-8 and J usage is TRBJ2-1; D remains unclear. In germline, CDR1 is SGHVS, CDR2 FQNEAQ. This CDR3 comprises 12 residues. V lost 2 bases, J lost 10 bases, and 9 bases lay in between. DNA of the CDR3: TGTGCCAGCAGCTTAACAAGTCGGGAGCAGTTCTTC. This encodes CASSLTSREQFF.

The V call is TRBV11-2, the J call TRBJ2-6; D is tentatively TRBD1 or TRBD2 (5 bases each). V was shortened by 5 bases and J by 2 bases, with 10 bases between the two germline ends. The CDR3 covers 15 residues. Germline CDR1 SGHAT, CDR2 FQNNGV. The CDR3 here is CASSPRGAGANVLTF. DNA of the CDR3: TGTGCCAGCAGCCCGAGGGGAGCTGGGGCCAACGTCCTGACTTTC. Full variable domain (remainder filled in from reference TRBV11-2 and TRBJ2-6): EAGVAQSPRYKIIEKRQSVAFWCNPISGHATLYWYQQILGQGPKLLIQFQNNGVVDDSQLPKDRFSAERLKGVDSTLKIQPAKLEDSAVYLCASSPRGAGANVLTFGAGSRLTVL.

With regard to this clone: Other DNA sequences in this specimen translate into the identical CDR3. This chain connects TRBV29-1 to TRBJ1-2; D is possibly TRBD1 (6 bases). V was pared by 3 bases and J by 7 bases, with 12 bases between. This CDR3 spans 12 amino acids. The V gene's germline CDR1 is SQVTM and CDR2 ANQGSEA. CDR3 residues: CSVDGRGGGYTF. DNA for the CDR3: TGCAGCGTTGACGGGAGGGGGGGTGGCTACACCTTC.

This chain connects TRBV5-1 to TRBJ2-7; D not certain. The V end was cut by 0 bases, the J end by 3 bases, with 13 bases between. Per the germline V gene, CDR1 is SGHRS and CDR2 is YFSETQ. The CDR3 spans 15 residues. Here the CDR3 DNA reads TGCGCCAGCAGCTTGGAAGTAAGGAGTTACTACGAGCAGTACTTC. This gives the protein CASSLEVRSYYEQYF.

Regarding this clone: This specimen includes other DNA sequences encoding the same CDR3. CDR3 residues: CASSQETVNTEAFF. CDR3 in DNA: TGTGCCAGCAGCCAAGAAACCGTGAACACTGAAGCTTTCTTT. V gene TRBV4-2 combines with J gene TRBJ1-1; D gene unclear. The length of the CDR3 is 14 residues. The ends were cut back, 0 bases at V and 0 bases at J, with 5 bases in the middle. Germline CDR1 reads LGHNA; CDR2 reads YNFKEQ.

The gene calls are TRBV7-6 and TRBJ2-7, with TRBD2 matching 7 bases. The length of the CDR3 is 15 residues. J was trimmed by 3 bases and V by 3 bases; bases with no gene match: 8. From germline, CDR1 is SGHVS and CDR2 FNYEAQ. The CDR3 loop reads CASSLASGKLYEQYF. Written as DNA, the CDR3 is TGTGCCAGCAGCTTGGCCAGCGGGAAACTCTACGAGCAGTACTTC.

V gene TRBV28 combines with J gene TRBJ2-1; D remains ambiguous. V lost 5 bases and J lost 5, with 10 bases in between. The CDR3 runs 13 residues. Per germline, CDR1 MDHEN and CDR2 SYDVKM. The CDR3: CASSPWMNNEQFF. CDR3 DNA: TGTGCCAGCAGTCCCTGGATGAACAATGAGCAGTTCTTC.

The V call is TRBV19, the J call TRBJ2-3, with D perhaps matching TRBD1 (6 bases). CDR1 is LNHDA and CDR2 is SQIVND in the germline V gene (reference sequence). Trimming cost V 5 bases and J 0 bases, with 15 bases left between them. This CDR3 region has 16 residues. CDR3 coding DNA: TGTGCCAGTAGTCCACCACAGGGCTCTAGCACAGATACGCAGTATTTT. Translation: CASSPPQGSSTDTQYF.

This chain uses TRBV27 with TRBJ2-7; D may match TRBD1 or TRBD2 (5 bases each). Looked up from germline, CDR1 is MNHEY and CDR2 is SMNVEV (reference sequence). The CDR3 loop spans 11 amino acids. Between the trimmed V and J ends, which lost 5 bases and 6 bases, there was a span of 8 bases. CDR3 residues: CASSVGAEQYF. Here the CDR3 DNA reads TGTGCCAGCAGTGTCGGGGCCGAGCAGTACTTC.

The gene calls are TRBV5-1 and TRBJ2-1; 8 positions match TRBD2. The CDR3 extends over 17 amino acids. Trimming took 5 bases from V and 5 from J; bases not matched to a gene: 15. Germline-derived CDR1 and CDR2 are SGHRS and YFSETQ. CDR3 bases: TGCGCCAGCAGTAGGACCGGGACTAGTGTGTGGCACAATGAGCAGTTCTTC. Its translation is CASSRTGTSVWHNEQFF.

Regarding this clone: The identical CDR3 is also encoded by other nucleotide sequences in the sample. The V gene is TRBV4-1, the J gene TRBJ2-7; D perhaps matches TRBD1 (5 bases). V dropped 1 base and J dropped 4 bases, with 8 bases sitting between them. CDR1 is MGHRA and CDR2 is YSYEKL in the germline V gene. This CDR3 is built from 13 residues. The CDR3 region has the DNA TGCGCCAGCAGCCAAGGTACAGGTTACGAGCAGTACTTC. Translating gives CASSQGTGYEQYF.

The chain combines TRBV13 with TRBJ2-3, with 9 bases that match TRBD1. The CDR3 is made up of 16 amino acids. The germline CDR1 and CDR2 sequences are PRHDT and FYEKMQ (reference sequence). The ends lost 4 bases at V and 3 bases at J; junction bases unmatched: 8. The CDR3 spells CASSSRDRAVTDTQYF. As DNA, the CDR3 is TGTGCCAGCAGCTCCCGGGACAGGGCAGTTACAGATACGCAGTATTTT.

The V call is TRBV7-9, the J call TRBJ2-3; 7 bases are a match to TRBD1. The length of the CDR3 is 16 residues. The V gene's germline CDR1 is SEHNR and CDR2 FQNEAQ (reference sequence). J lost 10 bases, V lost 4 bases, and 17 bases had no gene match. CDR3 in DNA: TGTGCCAGCAGCTCCCGGGACAGCTACAACGGGGTATCGCAGTATTTT. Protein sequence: CASSSRDSYNGVSQYF.